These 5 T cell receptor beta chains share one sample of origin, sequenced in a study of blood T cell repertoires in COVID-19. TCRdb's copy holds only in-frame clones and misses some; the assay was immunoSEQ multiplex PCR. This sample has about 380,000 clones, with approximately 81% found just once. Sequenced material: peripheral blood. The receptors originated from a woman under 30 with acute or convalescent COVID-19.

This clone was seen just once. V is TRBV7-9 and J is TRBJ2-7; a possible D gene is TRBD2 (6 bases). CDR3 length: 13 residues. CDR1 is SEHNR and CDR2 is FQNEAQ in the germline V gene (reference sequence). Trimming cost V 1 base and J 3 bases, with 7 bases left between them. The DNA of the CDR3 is TGTGCCAGCAGCTTAGGCGGGAACTACGAGCAGTACTTC. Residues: CASSLGGNYEQYF. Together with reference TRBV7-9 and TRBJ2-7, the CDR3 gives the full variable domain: DTGVSQNPRHKITKRGQNVTFRCDPISEHNRLYWYRQTLGQGPEFLTYFQNEAQLEKSRLLSDRFSAERPKGSFSTLEIQRTEQGDSAMYLCASSLGGNYEQYFGPGTRLTVT.

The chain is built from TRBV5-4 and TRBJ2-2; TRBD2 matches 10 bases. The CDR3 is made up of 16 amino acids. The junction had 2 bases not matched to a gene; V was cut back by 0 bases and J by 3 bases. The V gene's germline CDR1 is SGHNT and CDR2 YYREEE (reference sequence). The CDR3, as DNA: TGTGCCAGCAGCTTGGCTAGCGGGAGTCACACCGGGGAGCTGTTTTTT. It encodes CASSLASGSHTGELFF.

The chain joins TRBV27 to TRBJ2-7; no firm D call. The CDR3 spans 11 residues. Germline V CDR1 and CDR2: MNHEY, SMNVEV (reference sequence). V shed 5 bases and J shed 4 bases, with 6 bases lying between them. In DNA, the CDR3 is TGTGCCAGCAGTAACGGGTACGAGCAGTACTTC. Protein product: CASSNGYEQYF.

The CDR3 DNA reads as TGTGCCAGCACCATGAATGGCAGGGCGGCAGATACGCAGTATTTT. It is translated as CASTMNGRAADTQYF. The rearrangement uses TRBV2 and TRBJ2-3, with a possible D match to TRBD1 (5 bases). Germline CDR1 SNHLY, CDR2 FYNNEI. The CDR3 is made up of 15 amino acids. V was clipped by 7 bases and J by 4 bases, with 18 bases between them.

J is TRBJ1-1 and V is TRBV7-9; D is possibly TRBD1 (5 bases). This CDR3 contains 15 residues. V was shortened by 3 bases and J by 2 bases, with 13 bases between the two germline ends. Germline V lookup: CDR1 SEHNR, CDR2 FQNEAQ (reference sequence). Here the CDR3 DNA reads TGTGCCAGCAGCTTGGCGACAGATTTAAACACTGAAGCTTTCTTT. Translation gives CASSLATDLNTEAFF.